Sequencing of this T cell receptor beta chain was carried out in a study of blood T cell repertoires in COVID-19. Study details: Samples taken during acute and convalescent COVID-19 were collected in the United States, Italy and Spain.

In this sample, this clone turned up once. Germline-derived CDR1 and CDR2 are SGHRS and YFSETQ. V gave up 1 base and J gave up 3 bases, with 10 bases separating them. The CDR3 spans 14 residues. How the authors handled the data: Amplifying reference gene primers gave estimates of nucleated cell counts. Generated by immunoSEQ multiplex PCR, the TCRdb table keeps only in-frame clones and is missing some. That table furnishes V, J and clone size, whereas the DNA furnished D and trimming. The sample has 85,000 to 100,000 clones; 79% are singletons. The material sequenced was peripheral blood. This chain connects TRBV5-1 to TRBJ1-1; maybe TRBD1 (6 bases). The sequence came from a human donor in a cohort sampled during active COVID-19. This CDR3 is CASSLTGRDTEAFF. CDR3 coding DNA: TGCGCCAGCAGCTTGACAGGGCGCGACACTGAAGCTTTCTTT.